These T cell receptor beta chains were read from a single sample in a study of T-cell reconstitution after alpha-beta-depleted transplantation in children. TCRdb reprocessed the PCR reads with MiXCR, giving one entry per CDR3 protein. The sample has over 200,000 distinct CDR3 sequences, 8% to 10% seen once. The starting material was PBMCs from the stem cell graft donor, obtained from the stem cell graft. The receptors come from a human donor who donated a stem cell graft to a child with acute lymphoblastic leukemia. Each CDR3 is given with its conserved first and last residue. D genes are given only for firm matches. Part of the rows lack a size; the others show once, few, many or a class for expanded clones.

few - TRBJ2-7 TRBV10-2 CASRQQGGLSYEQYF TGCGCCAGCAGACAACAGGGGGGGCTGTCCTACGAGCAGTACTTC
many - TRBJ2-5 TRBV12-3/TRBV12-4 CASSFRTLQETQYF TGTGCCAGCAGTTTTAGAACACTCCAAGAGACCCAGTACTTC
- - TRBJ2-2 TRBV11-3 CASSHNSDGELFF TGTGCCAGCAGCCATAACTCGGACGGGGAGCTGTTTTTT
few - TRBJ2-2 TRBV29-1 CSVAGWTENHFSNTGELFF TGCAGCGTTGCGGGTTGGACGGAGAACCATTTCTCGAACACCGGGGAGCTGTTTTTT
many TRBD1 TRBJ1-3 TRBV11-2 CASSTQGAGNTIYF TGTGCCAGCAGCACTCAGGGGGCTGGAAACACCATATATTTT
few TRBD1 TRBJ2-7 TRBV10-3 CAIRAGTGEGEQYF TGTGCCATCAGGGCCGGGACAGGGGAGGGAGAGCAGTACTTC
- - TRBJ1-4 TRBV12-3/TRBV12-4 CASSLASFWAPQTDTNEKLFF TGTGCCAGCAGTTTAGCGAGTTTTTGGGCACCACAAACGGACACTAATGAAAAACTGTTTTTT
many - TRBJ1-1 TRBV12-3/TRBV12-4 CASSRALRSEAFF TGTGCCAGCAGTCGGGCCCTGAGGTCTGAAGCTTTCTTT
- TRBD2 TRBJ2-7 TRBV15 CATSKPTSGGHYEQYF TGTGCCACCAGCAAACCGACGAGCGGGGGACATTACGAGCAGTACTTC
few - TRBJ1-3 TRBV5-1 CASSWAESPSGNTIYF TGCGCCAGCAGCTGGGCAGAAAGCCCCTCTGGAAACACCATATATTTT
- - TRBJ2-5 TRBV5-6 CASSLYGPQETQYF TGTGCCAGCAGCTTGTACGGACCACAAGAGACCCAGTACTTC
- - TRBJ1-3 TRBV13 CASSFLDQGPGNTIYF TGTGCCAGCAGCTTTTTGGACCAAGGGCCTGGAAACACCATATATTTT
few TRBD1 TRBJ2-7 TRBV5-1 CASSLAAGGLYEQYF TGCGCCAGCAGCTTGGCGGCAGGGGGCTTGTACGAGCAGTACTTC
- - TRBJ2-3 TRBV25-1 CASSEFGGPQDTQYF TGTGCCAGCAGTGAATTCGGTGGGCCTCAAGATACGCAGTATTTT
- - TRBJ1-6 TRBV24-1 CATSDRTNSPLHF TGTGCCACCAGTGACCGGACGAATTCACCCCTCCACTTT
few - TRBJ1-3 TRBV4-3 CASSQDWQGAGNTIYF TGCGCCAGCAGCCAAGATTGGCAGGGCGCTGGAAACACCATATATTTT
many TRBD1 TRBJ1-1 TRBV5-1 CASSPRQGSNTEAFF TGCGCCAGCAGCCCCCGACAGGGTTCGAACACTGAAGCTTTCTTT
many TRBD2 TRBJ2-7 TRBV20-1 CSARGRGGTSSYEQYF TGCAGTGCTAGAGGGCGGGGGGGAACGAGCTCCTACGAGCAGTACTTC
- TRBD2 TRBJ2-3 TRBV6-5 CASSSAAPSGGAGDTQYF TGTGCCAGCAGTTCCGCTGCCCCCTCGGGGGGGGCAGGAGATACGCAGTATTTT
few - TRBJ2-6 TRBV5-1 CASSPGTSGANVLTF TGCGCCAGCAGCCCAGGGACCTCTGGGGCCAACGTCCTGACTTTC
many - TRBJ2-3 TRBV5-1 CASSQVGGQSDTQYF TGCGCCAGCAGCCAAGTCGGGGGTCAGTCAGATACGCAGTATTTT
- - TRBJ2-3 TRBV30 CAWSPNAGTDTQYF TGTGCCTGGAGTCCCAACGCTGGCACAGATACGCAGTATTTT
many - TRBJ2-7 TRBV20-1 CSARDRQGSAYEQYF TGCAGTGCTAGAGATCGGCAGGGGAGTGCCTACGAGCAGTACTTC
many TRBD1 TRBJ2-5 TRBV5-1 CASSAALMGQGYETQYF TGCGCCAGCAGCGCTGCTCTAATGGGACAGGGATACGAGACCCAGTACTTC
many - TRBJ2-5 TRBV11-1 CASSLDRTQETQYF TGTGCCAGCAGCCTCGACAGGACTCAAGAGACCCAGTACTTC
- - TRBJ1-2 TRBV2 CAYSPGYTF TGTGCCTATAGTCCCGGCTACACCTTC
many - TRBJ2-2 TRBV11-1 CASSFLTLTGELFF TGTGCCAGCAGCTTTTTGACGTTAACCGGGGAGCTGTTTTTT
many - TRBJ1-4 TRBV29-1 CSGGTNEKLFF TGCAGCGGGGGAACTAATGAAAAACTGTTTTTT
- TRBD1 TRBJ2-1 TRBV5-1 CASSLSPTGGYNEQFF TGCGCCAGCAGCTTGTCTCCGACAGGGGGCTACAATGAGCAGTTCTTC
many TRBD2 TRBJ2-1 TRBV5-6 CASSPRGGSYNEQFF TGTGCCAGCAGCCCCCGGGGGGGATCCTACAATGAGCAGTTCTTC
- - TRBJ1-2 TRBV29-1 CSADGGRVDYGYTF TGCAGCGCGGATGGGGGGCGCGTGGACTATGGCTACACCTTC
many - TRBJ1-2 TRBV11-2 CASSLGTNYGYTF TGTGCCAGCAGCTTAGGGACAAACTATGGCTACACCTTC
many - TRBJ2-7 TRBV6-5 CASSYSGATFRSYEQYF TGTGCCAGCAGTTACTCCGGAGCAACGTTTAGGTCCTACGAGCAGTACTTC
few - TRBJ2-3 TRBV2 CASSRDPTDTQYF TGTGCCAGCAGTCGGGATCCCACAGATACGCAGTATTTT
many - TRBJ2-1 TRBV20-1 CSARAYRSNEQFF TGCAGTGCTAGAGCTTATCGTAGTAATGAGCAGTTCTTC
many - TRBJ1-2 TRBV7-8 CASSLGPNANYGYTF TGTGCCAGCAGCTTGGGCCCTAACGCTAACTATGGCTACACCTTC
- TRBD1 TRBJ2-1 TRBV15 CATSRRDSPTNNEQFF TGTGCCACCAGCAGACGGGACAGTCCTACCAACAATGAGCAGTTCTTC
few TRBD1 TRBJ2-7 TRBV5-1 CASSLARTGGEEQYF TGCGCCAGCAGCTTGGCACGGACAGGGGGCGAAGAGCAGTACTTC
many - TRBJ2-7 TRBV12-3/TRBV12-4 CASSLPHGTRYEQYF TGTGCCAGCAGTTTGCCTCACGGGACACGCTACGAGCAGTACTTC
few TRBD2 TRBJ2-3 TRBV7-2 CASSLVPSGGYTDTQYF TGTGCCAGCAGCTTAGTTCCTAGCGGGGGATACACAGATACGCAGTATTTT
- - TRBJ2-1 TRBV27 CASSTRGTQGNEQFF TGTGCCAGCAGTACCCGGGGCACCCAGGGCAATGAGCAGTTCTTC
- - TRBJ1-2 TRBV5-6 CASSLPQTRGYTF TGTGCCAGCAGCTTGCCCCAAACCAGGGGCTACACCTTC
few TRBD2 TRBJ2-3 TRBV27 CASSTRLAGGTDTQYF TGTGCCAGCAGTACTCGACTAGCGGGGGGCACAGATACGCAGTATTTT
few - TRBJ2-5 TRBV12-3/TRBV12-4 CASSQGGLQETQYF TGTGCCAGCAGTCAGGGGGGGCTACAAGAGACCCAGTACTTC
- - TRBJ1-1 TRBV12-3/TRBV12-4 CASSLSTGKNTEAFF TGTGCCAGCAGTTTGTCAACAGGGAAGAACACTGAAGCTTTCTTT
few - TRBJ1-2 TRBV6-2/TRBV6-3 CASRLQGSASYGYTF TGTGCCAGCAGACTACAGGGATCCGCAAGTTATGGCTACACCTTC
many - TRBJ2-2 TRBV5-1 CASSLGSGSTGELFF TGCGCCAGCAGCTTGGGTTCGGGGTCGACCGGGGAGCTGTTTTTT
few TRBD1 TRBJ2-7 TRBV5-1 CASTDRASYEQYF TGCGCCAGCACAGACAGGGCGTCCTACGAGCAGTACTTC
few - TRBJ2-5 TRBV7-7 CASSTTEGNQETQYF TGTGCCAGCAGCACCACGGAAGGGAACCAAGAGACCCAGTACTTC
many - TRBJ2-2 TRBV12-3/TRBV12-4 CASSSDTGELFF TGTGCCAGCAGTTCCGACACCGGGGAGCTGTTTTTT
many TRBD2 TRBJ2-1 TRBV11-2 CASSFGGGLENEQFF TGTGCCAGCAGCTTCGGGGGGGGCCTTGAGAATGAGCAGTTCTTC
- - TRBJ2-2 TRBV7-6 CASSLFGATNTGELFF TGTGCCAGCAGCTTATTCGGGGCTACGAACACCGGGGAGCTGTTTTTT
- - TRBJ1-5 TRBV10-1 CASSEGSYSNQPQHF TGCGCCAGCAGTGAGGGAAGTTATAGCAATCAGCCCCAGCATTTT
few TRBD2 TRBJ2-5 TRBV12-3/TRBV12-4 CASSLAGLQETQYF TGTGCCAGCAGTCTAGCGGGACTCCAAGAGACCCAGTACTTC
many - TRBJ1-2 TRBV7-9 CASSLGTNGYTF TGTGCCAGCAGCTTGGGGACTAATGGCTACACCTTC
few - TRBJ2-2 TRBV19 CASSSQTWNTGELFF TGTGCCAGTAGTTCCCAAACATGGAACACCGGGGAGCTGTTTTTT
- - TRBJ2-7 TRBV6-1 CATCPRLELYEQYF TGTGCCACCTGCCCCCGGCTCGAGCTCTACGAGCAGTACTTC